This T cell receptor (beta chain) was observed in a study of T cells in pancreatic ductal adenocarcinoma. Study conclusions and caveats: Compared with tumor, blood showed more total productive templates and roughly 8-fold more clonotypes. The resected pancreatic cancer cohort was biased toward the minority with early-stage disease.

Germline V gene data show CDR1 as SGHTA and CDR2 as FQGTGA. The CDR3 sequence is 14 residues long. Deletions cut 10 bases from V and 3 bases from J, with 16 bases between. Some clones are missing from TCRdb's copy, which holds only in-frame ones; the method was immunoSEQ multiplex PCR. The table lists roughly 100,000 clones, 90% to 95% of them singletons. A note on this clone: Antigen: not known.

Selected pancreatic ductal adenocarcinoma patients had undergone surgery without neoadjuvant therapy. This receptor was taken from a human donor with pancreatic ductal adenocarcinoma. The rearrangement joins TRBV7-3 to TRBJ2-1; D possibly corresponds to TRBD1 (8 bases). Sequencing was done on a sample of PBMCs. CDR3: CATSQGGGYNEQFF. The CDR3 bases are TGTGCCACCTCACAGGGGGGGGGCTACAATGAGCAGTTCTTC.